The 24 T cell receptor beta chains in this list originate from one sample, sequenced in a study of PD-1 blockade in classical Hodgkin lymphoma. TCRdb's table, derived via immunoSEQ multiplex PCR, lists solely in-frame clones and lacks some. The data hold about 25,000 clones, with about 88% observed a single time. As to time point: cycle 4 day 1 (C4D1), after 6 weeks of nivolumab. Every patient had relapsed following autologous stem cell transplantation, and cohorts differed in brentuximab vedotin exposure. This material consisted of peripheral blood mononuclear cells (PBMCs), taken before the fourth cycle of nivolumab. The receptors derive from a human donor with classical Hodgkin lymphoma.

The chain combines TRBV19 with TRBJ1-6; TRBD1 is a possible D gene (6 bases). The CDR3 length is 16 residues. V was trimmed by 5 bases and J by 7 bases, leaving 18 bases between them. CDR1 and CDR2 (germline): LNHDA, SQIVND (reference sequence). CDR3 nucleotides: TGTGCCAGTAGTTCAGGGGAAACGAGAGAAAATTCACCCCTCCACTTT. Its protein product is CASSSGETRENSPLHF.

This clone turned up a few times. The CDR3 sequence: CASSEDNGYTF. CDR3 nucleotides: TGTGCCAGCAGTGAAGATAATGGCTACACCTTC. V gene TRBV5-6 combines with J gene TRBJ1-2, with D unclear. Trimming took off 5 bases at V and 6 bases at J, with 8 bases between the two ends. In germline, CDR1 is SGHDT, CDR2 YYEEEE. This CDR3 is 11 amino acids long.

The CDR3 loop is CASSMEGFDEQYF. Here the CDR3 DNA reads TGTGCCAGTAGTATGGAGGGGTTCGACGAGCAGTACTTC. V usage is TRBV19 and J usage is TRBJ2-7; TRBD2 might be the D (6 bases). CDR3 size: 13 residues. The V gene lost 3 bases and the J gene lost 5 bases, with 11 bases spanning the gap. Looked up from germline, CDR1 is LNHDA and CDR2 is SQIVND (reference sequence).

A few counts support this clone. CDR3 protein: CASSRPGGGLDGYTF. For the CDR3, the DNA is TGCGCCAGCAGCCGACCAGGCGGAGGGTTGGACGGCTACACCTTC. The chain combines TRBV5-1 with TRBJ1-2; D not resolved. Per germline, CDR1 SGHRS and CDR2 YFSETQ. V lost 4 bases to trimming and J lost 8 bases, with 21 bases between them. The CDR3 runs to 15 residues.

This clone was recorded only once. The CDR3 sequence: CASSLDPGQSSYEQYF. In DNA, the CDR3 is TGTGCCAGCAGCTTAGATCCGGGACAGAGCTCCTACGAGCAGTACTTC. The V call is TRBV11-2, the J call TRBJ2-7, with TRBD1 identical over 7 bases. The J segment lost 0 bases and the V segment lost 0 bases, leaving 5 bases of the junction unmatched. This CDR3 region has 16 residues. Germline values: CDR1 SGHAT, CDR2 FQNNGV.

This chain joins TRBV4-3 and TRBJ1-1; perhaps TRBD1 as D (6 bases). Germline values: CDR1 LGHNA, CDR2 YSLEER. CDR3 length equals 13 residues. Trimming removed 3 bases at V and 4 bases at J, with 9 bases between. The CDR3, as DNA: TGCGCCAGCAGCCACAGGGGCCTCACTGAAGCTTTCTTT. The encoded protein is CASSHRGLTEAFF.

The DNA for the CDR3 is TGCGCCAGCACCGCGAGGGGGGCGAACACCGGGGAGCTGTTTTTT. Translation: CASTARGANTGELFF. The chain has TRBV5-1 and TRBJ2-2; tentatively, D is TRBD1 or TRBD2 (6 bases each). V lost 6 bases to trimming and J lost 0 bases, with 12 bases between them. The CDR3 totals 15 residues. The germline V gene encodes CDR1 SGHRS and CDR2 YFSETQ. Full variable domain (rest looked up from reference TRBV5-1 and TRBJ2-2): KAGVTQTPRYLIKTRGQQVTLSCSPISGHRSVSWYQQTPGQGLQFLFEYFSETQRNKGNFPGRFSGRQFSNSRSEMNVSTLELGDSALYLCASTARGANTGELFFGEGSRLTVL.

This clone was observed a handful of times. The chain couples TRBV6-1 to TRBJ1-3; D possibly corresponds to TRBD1 (5 bases). CDR1 is MNHNS, CDR2 SASEGT, per germline. V lost 6 bases and J lost 8, with 20 bases in between. The length of the CDR3 is 15 residues. The CDR3 nucleotides read TGTGCCAGCAGGCGTACCCCGACAAAAGGGGACACCATATATTTT. Protein product: CASRRTPTKGDTIYF.

This chain connects TRBV9 to TRBJ1-1; 8 bases map to TRBD1. Germline V gene lookup returns CDR1 SGDLS and CDR2 YYNGEE. The junction had 5 bases not matched to a gene; V was cut back by 3 bases and J by 4 bases. There are 14 residues in the CDR3. The CDR3 coding sequence is TGTGCCAGCAGCGGCACAGGGGGGGGCACTGAAGCTTTCTTT. Amino acids: CASSGTGGGTEAFF.

This clone was seen a few times. The chain recombines TRBV6-1 with TRBJ2-5; unclear D gene. The V gene lost 3 bases and the J gene lost 1 base, with 9 bases spanning the gap. The germline V gene has CDR1 MNHNS and CDR2 SASEGT. This CDR3 has 14 amino acids. CDR3 bases: TGTGCCAGCAGTGACGTCGGATTCCAAGAGACCCAGTACTTC. It encodes CASSDVGFQETQYF.

The V gene is TRBV19, the J gene TRBJ1-3; 7 nucleotides agree with TRBD1. The CDR3 runs 17 residues. Germline loops: CDR1 LNHDA, CDR2 SQIVND (reference sequence). Trimming took 3 bases from V and 2 from J; bases not matched to a gene: 10. DNA of the CDR3: TGTGCCAGTAGTATCGATAGGGACAGATCCACTGGAAACACCATATATTTT. Its protein product is CASSIDRDRSTGNTIYF.

The chain carries TRBV30 and TRBJ2-7; a weak D match, TRBD1 (5 bases). CDR3 size: 11 residues. Trimming pared 8 bases from V and 3 bases from J, leaving 11 bases between. Germline values: CDR1 GTSNPN, CDR2 SVGIG (reference sequence). The CDR3 loop reads CATGGIYEQYF. The CDR3 DNA sequence: TGTGCCACAGGCGGCATCTACGAGCAGTACTTC.

V is TRBV18 and J is TRBJ1-2; 7 nucleotides line up with TRBD1. The V segment lost 4 bases and the J segment 4 bases; nucleotides outside the gene matches: 6. The CDR3 has 14 amino acids. The germline gives CDR1 KGHSH, CDR2 LQKENI. In DNA form, the CDR3 reads TGTGCCAGCTCACAAACCCGGGACAGCTATGGCTACACCTTC. It yields the protein CASSQTRDSYGYTF.

Only one count was recorded for this clone. This chain links TRBV6-5 with TRBJ1-2, with 8 bases matching TRBD1. This CDR3 region has 13 residues. The trim removed 2 bases at V and 7 bases at J, leaving 3 bases unmatched. Germline CDR1 reads MNHEY; CDR2 reads SVGAGI. The CDR3 DNA reads as TGTGCCAGCAGTTACCAGGGGGCGCCTGGCTACACCTTC. Its translation: CASSYQGAPGYTF.

CDR3 sequence: CASSLGGFNSYEQYF. The CDR3 DNA reads as TGTGCCAGCAGCTTAGGAGGATTCAATTCCTACGAGCAGTACTTC. The gene calls are TRBV7-2 and TRBJ2-7; unclear D gene. Trimming pared 1 base from V and 1 base from J, leaving 11 bases between. The V gene's germline CDR1 is SGHTA and CDR2 FQGNSA. CDR3 size: 15 residues.

The V and J genes are TRBV2 and TRBJ2-7; D is uncertain. V was trimmed by 4 bases and J by 1 base, leaving 14 bases between them. This CDR3 has 15 amino acids. The V gene's germline CDR1 is SNHLY and CDR2 FYNNEI. The CDR3 sequence: CASSVDRALSYEQYF. As DNA, the CDR3 is TGTGCCAGCAGTGTCGATAGGGCGCTTTCCTACGAGCAGTACTTC.

This clone was recorded only once. The chain recombines TRBV2 with TRBJ2-2; unclear D gene. V shed 4 bases and J shed 4 bases, with 4 bases lying between them. The CDR3 is made up of 12 amino acids. Germline CDR1 reads SNHLY; CDR2 reads FYNNEI. The CDR3 DNA reads TGTGCCAGCAGTGTCGGCACCGGGGAGCTGTTTTTT. Residues: CASSVGTGELFF. Full variable domain (rest looked up from reference TRBV2 and TRBJ2-2): EPEVTQTPSHQVTQMGQEVILRCVPISNHLYFYWYRQILGQKVEFLVSFYNNEISEKSEIFDDQFSVERPDGSNFTLKIRSTKLEDSAMYFCASSVGTGELFFGEGSRLTVL.

The chain uses TRBV9 and TRBJ2-3, with 9 bases fitting TRBD2. The CDR3 runs to 18 residues. The germline gives CDR1 SGDLS, CDR2 YYNGEE. V lost 0 bases, J lost 4 bases, and 12 bases stayed unmatched. The CDR3, as DNA: TGTGCCAGCAGCGTAGAAGCGGCGGGGCGGGGGGGCGCAGATACGCAGTATTTT. Translation gives CASSVEAAGRGGADTQYF.

The genes are TRBV7-6 and TRBJ2-1; D not resolved. The CDR3 spans 15 residues. The ends were cut back, 3 bases at V and 0 bases at J, with 9 bases in the middle. Looked up from germline, CDR1 is SGHVS and CDR2 is FNYEAQ. CDR3 protein: CASSLSMGSYNEQFF. As DNA, the CDR3 is TGTGCCAGCAGCTTGTCGATGGGCTCCTACAATGAGCAGTTCTTC.

The chain recombines TRBV9 with TRBJ2-2; tentatively, D is TRBD1 (6 bases). V lost 4 bases to trimming and J lost 6 bases, with 13 bases between them. Germline-derived CDR1 and CDR2 are SGDLS and YYNGEE. This CDR3 comprises 14 residues. The CDR3 DNA is TGTGCCAGCAGCCCAACGAGGGGGTCCGGGGAGCTGTTTTTT. Amino acids: CASSPTRGSGELFF. Full variable domain (rest looked up from reference TRBV9 and TRBJ2-2): DSGVTQTPKHLITATGQRVTLRCSPRSGDLSVYWYQQSLDQGLQFLIQYYNGEERAKGNILERFSAQQFPDLHSELNLSSLELGDSALYFCASSPTRGSGELFFGEGSRLTVL.

The chain has TRBV7-9 and TRBJ1-2, with D hard to call. The germline V and J ends were trimmed by 5 bases and 0 bases, with 10 bases remaining between them. Looked up from germline, CDR1 is SEHNR and CDR2 is FQNEAQ (reference sequence). The CDR3 is 14 amino acids. CDR3 bases: TGTGCCAGCAGCCGCCAGGCGGCTAACTATGGCTACACCTTC. Its translation: CASSRQAANYGYTF.

There are a few counts of this clone. This chain uses TRBV7-3 with TRBJ2-3, with unresolved D. This CDR3 region has 14 residues. The germline V gene has CDR1 SGHTA and CDR2 FQGTGA. V was clipped by 1 base and J by 4 bases, with 9 bases between them. The CDR3 DNA is TGTGCCAGCAGCTTAAGTATTGTCGCAGATACGCAGTATTTT. It codes for CASSLSIVADTQYF.

The chain combines TRBV5-1 with TRBJ1-1, with D tentatively TRBD1 (5 bases). This CDR3 is 14 amino acids long. V lost 6 bases and J lost 1, with 13 bases in between. CDR1 and CDR2 from the germline V gene are SGHRS and YFSETQ. The CDR3 here is CASTFLGGNTEAFF. In nucleotides, the CDR3 is TGCGCCAGCACCTTCCTCGGGGGGAACACTGAAGCTTTCTTT.

The V call is TRBV29-1, the J call TRBJ1-4; a weak D match, TRBD1 (5 bases). Germline assignment: CDR1 SQVTM and CDR2 ANQGSEA. V shed 5 bases and J shed 2 bases, with 9 bases lying between them. The CDR3 sequence is 13 residues long. CDR3 coding DNA: TGCAGCGTTTCACGGGGGACTAATGAAAAACTGTTTTTT. Translated, it gives CSVSRGTNEKLFF.